This T cell receptor (beta chain) was captured in a study of identical twins. TCRdb analysed the 5' RACE reads with MiXCR anew, one entry per CDR3 protein. This table holds around 300,000 distinct CDR3 sequences, under 9.5% found once. The CDR3 runs 16 residues. The V gene end was trimmed by 6 bases and the J gene end by 4 bases; junction bases not matched to a gene: 12. These data were also filed under a second study, of yellow fever vaccine responses in identical twins.

This receptor was obtained from a woman under 30 in good health. The V and J genes are TRBV12-3 or TRBV12-4 and TRBJ2-1; TRBD1 aligns across 7 bases. Sequencing used memory (CD45RO+) T cells sorted from blood. CDR3 protein: CASSGQGQKGYNEQFF. For the CDR3, the DNA is TGTGCCAGCAGCGGGCAGGGACAGAAAGGATACAATGAGCAGTTCTTC.